This passage covers 15 T cell receptor beta chains from one sample sequenced in a study of beta chain features in type 1 diabetes. The whole isolated RNA underwent reverse transcription, so sequencing captured expressed TCRB transcripts. Data came from immunoSEQ multiplex PCR; TCRdb stores just in-frame clones and leaves some out. Among under 900,000 clones, 15% to 20% were seen once, and the ten largest hold around 0.02%. Source material: naive CD4+ T cells from blood. Receptors were obtained from a young woman in good health.

The V and J genes are TRBV10-3 and TRBJ1-2; TRBD1 aligns across 8 bases. J gave up 4 bases and V 3 bases, and 7 bases lay outside the gene matches. Germline CDR1 ENHRY, CDR2 SYGVKD. The CDR3 totals 15 residues. CDR3: CAISDGQGAGYGYTF. Written as DNA, the CDR3 is TGTGCCATCAGTGATGGCCAGGGGGCGGGCTATGGCTACACCTTC.

Only one count was recorded for this clone. Other DNA sequences of this sample code for an identical CDR3. The chain links TRBV6-5 to TRBJ2-2, with D hard to call. The V gene's germline CDR1 is MNHEY and CDR2 SVGAGI. This CDR3 region has 13 residues. V was pared by 6 bases and J by 4 bases, with 9 bases between. The chain's CDR3 is CASRPSGTGELFF. CDR3 nucleotide sequence: TGTGCCAGCAGGCCGAGTGGCACCGGGGAGCTGTTTTTT.

V usage is TRBV23-1 and J usage is TRBJ1-2; 8 bases agree with TRBD1. TRBV23-1 is recorded as an ORF, its role being uncertain. Unmatched junction bases numbered 4, after V lost 3 bases and J lost 4 bases. The CDR3 contains 14 residues. This chain's CDR3 is CASSHRTGSYGYTF. The CDR3 DNA reads as TGCGCCAGCAGTCACAGGACAGGGTCCTATGGCTACACCTTC.

Comments on this clone: As the CDR3 is not closed by the conserved phenylalanine or tryptophan, this likely results from a read error. It is unclear where the CDR3 begins or ends on the DNA, so no DNA is shown, and the CDR3 is as TCRdb lists it. The rearrangement uses TRBV7-9 and TRBJ2-7. CDR1 is SEHNR and CDR2 is FQNEAQ in the germline V gene (reference sequence). The CDR3 is 13 amino acids long, termini counted. The CDR3 loop reads CASSTNRGTALEI.

The chain links TRBV5-8 to TRBJ2-1, with a tentative D call TRBD2 (6 bases). CDR3 length: 17 residues. Germline V CDR1 and CDR2: SGHTS, YDEGEE. With 4 bases removed from V and 0 bases from J, the gap between germline ends came to 17 bases. In nucleotides, the CDR3 is TGTGCCAGCAGCGAACACAAGCGGGCCCGCTCCTACAATGAGCAGTTCTTC. Its translation: CASSEHKRARSYNEQFF.

This clone has more than one count but fewer than ten. V gene TRBV28 combines with J gene TRBJ2-1, with 11 bases matching TRBD2. In germline, CDR1 is MDHEN, CDR2 SYDVKM. J lost 5 bases, V lost 9 bases, and 12 bases had no gene match. The CDR3 is 16 residues long. This chain's CDR3 is CASRPLGTSGNNEQFF. CDR3 bases: TGTGCCAGTAGACCGCTCGGGACTAGCGGCAACAATGAGCAGTTCTTC.

This clone has only a few counts. V is TRBV7-9 and J is TRBJ2-7, with D unclear. V dropped 7 bases and J dropped 7 bases, with 14 bases sitting between them. There are 12 residues in the CDR3. Germline CDR1 reads SEHNR; CDR2 reads FQNEAQ (reference sequence). CDR3 protein: CASNKPDGEQYF. The CDR3, as DNA: TGTGCCAGCAACAAACCCGACGGGGAGCAGTACTTC.

J is TRBJ2-7 and V is TRBV19, with 14 bases that match TRBD2. The CDR3 loop spans 14 amino acids. Trimming removed 7 bases from V and 5 bases from J; junction bases left unmatched: 4. Germline V gives CDR1 LNHDA, CDR2 SQIVND (reference sequence). CDR3 nucleotide sequence: TGTGCCAGTATGGGGACTAGCGGGAGCCACGAGCAGTACTTC. Translation: CASMGTSGSHEQYF.

This clone has a handful of counts. The chain combines TRBV4-2 with TRBJ1-2; a weak D match, TRBD1 (6 bases). Germline V CDR1 and CDR2: LGHNA, YNFKEQ. Trimming removed 1 base at V and 4 bases at J, with 16 bases between. The length of the CDR3 is 16 residues. CDR3 loop: CASSQGPSGALYGYTF. CDR3 nucleotides: TGTGCCAGCAGCCAAGGACCTTCGGGGGCCCTCTATGGCTACACCTTC.

Written as DNA, the CDR3 is TGTGCGCTTTCTAGCAATCAGCCCCAGCATTTT. Protein sequence: CALSSNQPQHF. J is TRBJ1-5 and V is TRBV27, with unresolved D. This CDR3 comprises 11 residues. CDR1 is MNHEY and CDR2 is SMNVEV in the germline V gene (reference sequence).

The chain is built from TRBV2 and TRBJ2-2; 7 nucleotides align to TRBD1. This CDR3 contains 15 residues. Germline V CDR1 and CDR2: SNHLY, FYNNEI. J lost 0 bases, V lost 6 bases, and 4 bases had no gene match. CDR3 coding DNA: TGTGCCAGCAGACCGGGACAGCCGAACACCGGGGAGCTGTTTTTT. Translated: CASRPGQPNTGELFF. The variable domain in full, with the rest retrieved from reference TRBV2 and TRBJ2-2, is EPEVTQTPSHQVTQMGQEVILRCVPISNHLYFYWYRQILGQKVEFLVSFYNNEISEKSEIFDDQFSVERPDGSNFTLKIRSTKLEDSAMYFCASRPGQPNTGELFFGEGSRLTVL.

In its sample, this clone was seen a few times. This chain links TRBV20-1 with TRBJ1-2; no clear D. CDR1 is DFQATT and CDR2 is SNEGSKA in the germline V gene (reference sequence). The CDR3 loop spans 11 amino acids. V lost 2 bases and J lost 5, with 6 bases in between. The DNA of the CDR3 is TGCAGTGCTAGACGTGCGTATGGCTACACCTTC. Translating it yields CSARRAYGYTF.

The rearrangement uses TRBV2 and TRBJ2-2; D might be TRBD2 (5 bases). CDR1 and CDR2 (germline): SNHLY, FYNNEI. V was trimmed by 3 bases and J by 6 bases, leaving 8 bases between them. The CDR3 is 13 amino acids. The CDR3 region has the DNA TGTGCCAGCAGTGAGGACTTCGCCGGGGAGCTGTTTTTT. Its protein product is CASSEDFAGELFF.

This clone was counted a few times. The chain joins TRBV21-1 to TRBJ1-1; TRBD1, the table's D call, was not compared with the DNA. TRBV21-1 is termed a pseudogene. CDR3 size: 15 residues. CDR3 region: CASSKCRGLDTEAFF. The CDR3 DNA reads as TGTGCCAGCAGCAAATGTAGGGGGCTGGACACTGAAGCTTTCTTT.

The chain carries TRBV5-1 and TRBJ1-2; TRBD1 matches at 7 bases. This CDR3 region has 13 residues. Germline lookup yields CDR1 SGHRS and CDR2 YFSETQ. The V segment lost 0 bases and the J segment 8 bases; nucleotides outside the gene matches: 4. The chain's CDR3 is CASSLGQGRGYTF. The CDR3 bases are TGCGCCAGCAGCTTGGGACAGGGCCGCGGCTACACCTTC.